This paragraph reports one T cell receptor (beta chain). Its target is unknown. This sample is drawn from a study of CD8 T cells in ankylosing spondylitis. V shed 1 base and J shed 1 base, with 16 bases lying between them. The CDR3 sequence is 17 residues long. Germline lookup yields CDR1 KGHSH and CDR2 LQKENI. Points from the study as a whole: Disease-linked clones reportedly showed significant enrichment in matched ankylosing spondylitis synovial fluid. It appeared that ankylosing spondylitis blood was characterized by a TCR beta motif of fewer than 10 highly homologous variants. Certain motif variants had earlier been reported in reactive arthritis synovial fluid and blood.

Generation of TCR beta libraries employed quantitative 5'-RACE incorporating molecular barcodes. Via MiXCR, TCRdb re-called the 5' RACE reads, giving one row per CDR3 protein. The sample consists of approximately 290,000 distinct CDR3 sequences, less than 25% of them appearing once. V and J are TRBV18 and TRBJ1-1, with D uncertain. What was sequenced was blood, either unsorted or a sorted T cell fraction (not recorded which). This receptor was identified in a female donor with ankylosing spondylitis or in good health (not recorded which). CDR3 in amino acids: CASSPLTRGGRNTEAFF. CDR3 nucleotide sequence: TGTGCCAGCTCACCACTTACTCGGGGAGGAAGGAACACTGAAGCTTTCTTT.